Sequencing of this TCR beta chain was carried out in a study of sequential checkpoint blockade in melanoma. For the study at large: First-line arms were nivolumab then ipilimumab, or the reverse, randomized 1:1. Under 95 pretreatment tumor DNA samples were TCRβ immunosequenced. After both sequences, patients received maintenance nivolumab. General study points: In arm A, pretreatment tumor clonality was associated with response.

Sequencing was performed with immunoSEQ multiplex PCR; in TCRdb, only in-frame clones are kept and a portion is missing. The repertoire holds some 18,000 clones, with roughly two thirds as singletons. This clone was seen only once. Its antigen is still unknown. Treatment described: randomized to nivolumab then ipilimumab (arm A) or the reverse (arm B). CDR3 length: 13 residues. Trimming removed 4 bases from V and 4 bases from J, with 11 bases in between. CDR1 is SGDLS and CDR2 is YYNGEE in the germline V gene. The chain joins TRBV9 to TRBJ2-5; D is tentatively TRBD1 or TRBD2 (5 bases each). Sequencing used tumor tissue (inferred from file names), obtained from a patient given nivolumab and ipilimumab in sequence. The sequence was obtained from a human donor with melanoma. The DNA of the CDR3 is TGTGCCAGCAGCCAGGGAGTAGCAGAGACCCAGTACTTC. Encoded protein: CASSQGVAETQYF. Together with reference TRBV9 and TRBJ2-5, the CDR3 gives the full variable domain: DSGVTQTPKHLITATGQRVTLRCSPRSGDLSVYWYQQSLDQGLQFLIQYYNGEERAKGNILERFSAQQFPDLHSELNLSSLELGDSALYFCASSQGVAETQYFGPGTRLLVL.